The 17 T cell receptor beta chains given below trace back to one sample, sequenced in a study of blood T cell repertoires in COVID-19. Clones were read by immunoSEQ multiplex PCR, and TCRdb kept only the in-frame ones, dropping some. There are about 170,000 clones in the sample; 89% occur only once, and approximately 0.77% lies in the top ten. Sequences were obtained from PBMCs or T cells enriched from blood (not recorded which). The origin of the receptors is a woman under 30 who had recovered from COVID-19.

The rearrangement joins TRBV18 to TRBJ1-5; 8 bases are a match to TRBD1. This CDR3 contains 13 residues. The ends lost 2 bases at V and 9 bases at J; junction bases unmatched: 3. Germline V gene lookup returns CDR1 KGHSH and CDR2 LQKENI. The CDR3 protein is CASSPTDRGPQHF. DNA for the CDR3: TGTGCCAGCTCACCAACTGACAGGGGGCCCCAGCATTTT.

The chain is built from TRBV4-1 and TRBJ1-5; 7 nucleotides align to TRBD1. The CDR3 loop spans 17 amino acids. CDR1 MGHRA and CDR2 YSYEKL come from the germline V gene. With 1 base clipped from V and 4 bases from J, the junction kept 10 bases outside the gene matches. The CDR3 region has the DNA TGCGCCAGCAGCCAAGGTCCTGTGACAGGGCCAAATCAGCCCCAGCATTTT. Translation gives CASSQGPVTGPNQPQHF.

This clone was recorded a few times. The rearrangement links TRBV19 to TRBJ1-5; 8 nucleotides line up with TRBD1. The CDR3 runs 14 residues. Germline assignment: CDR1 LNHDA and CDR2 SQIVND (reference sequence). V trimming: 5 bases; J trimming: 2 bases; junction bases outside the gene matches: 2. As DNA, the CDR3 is TGTGCCAGTAGTCTACAGGGGGGCAATCAGCCCCAGCATTTT. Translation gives CASSLQGGNQPQHF. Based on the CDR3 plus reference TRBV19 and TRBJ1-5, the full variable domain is DGGITQSPKYLFRKEGQNVTLSCEQNLNHDAMYWYRQDPGQGLRLIYYSQIVNDFQKGDIAEGYSVSREKKESFPLTVTSAQKNPTAFYLCASSLQGGNQPQHFGDGTRLSIL.

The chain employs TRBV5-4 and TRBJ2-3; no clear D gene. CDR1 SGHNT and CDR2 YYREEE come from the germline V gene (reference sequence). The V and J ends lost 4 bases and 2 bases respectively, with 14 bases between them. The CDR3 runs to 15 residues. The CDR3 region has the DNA TGTGCCAGCAGCCTCTCAGTTATGGCCACAGATACGCAGTATTTT. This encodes CASSLSVMATDTQYF.

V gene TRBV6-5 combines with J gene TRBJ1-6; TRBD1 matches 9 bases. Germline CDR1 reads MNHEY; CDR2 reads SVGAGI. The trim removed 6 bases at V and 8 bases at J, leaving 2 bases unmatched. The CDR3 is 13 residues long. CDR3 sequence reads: CASRRTGDSPLHF. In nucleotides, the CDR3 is TGTGCCAGCAGGCGGACAGGGGATTCACCCCTCCACTTT.

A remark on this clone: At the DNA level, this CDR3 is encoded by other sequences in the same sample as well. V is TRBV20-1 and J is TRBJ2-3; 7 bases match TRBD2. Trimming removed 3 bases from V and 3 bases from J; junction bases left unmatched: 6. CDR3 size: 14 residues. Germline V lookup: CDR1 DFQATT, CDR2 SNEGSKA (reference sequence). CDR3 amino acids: CSASRGRDTDTQYF. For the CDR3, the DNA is TGCAGTGCTAGTCGCGGGAGAGATACAGATACGCAGTATTTT.

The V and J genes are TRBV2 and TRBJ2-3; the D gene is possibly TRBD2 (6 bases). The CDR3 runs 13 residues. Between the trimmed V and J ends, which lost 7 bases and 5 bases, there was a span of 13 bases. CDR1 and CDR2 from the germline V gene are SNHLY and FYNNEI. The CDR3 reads CASKPNSGDTQYF. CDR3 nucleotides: TGTGCCAGCAAACCCAATAGCGGAGATACGCAGTATTTT.

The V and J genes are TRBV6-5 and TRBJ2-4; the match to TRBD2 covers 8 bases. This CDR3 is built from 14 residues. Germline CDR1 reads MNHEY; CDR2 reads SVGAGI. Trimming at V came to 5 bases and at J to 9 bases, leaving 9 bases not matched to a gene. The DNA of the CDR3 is TGTGCCAGCAGTCCTTCGGCGGGAGGTAGCATTCAGTACTTC. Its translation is CASSPSAGGSIQYF.

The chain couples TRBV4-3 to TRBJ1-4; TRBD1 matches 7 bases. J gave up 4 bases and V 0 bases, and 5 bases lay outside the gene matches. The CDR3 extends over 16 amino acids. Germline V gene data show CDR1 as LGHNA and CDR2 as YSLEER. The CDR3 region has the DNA TGCGCCAGCAGCCAAGACCATACAGGGGTTAATGAAAAACTGTTTTTT. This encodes CASSQDHTGVNEKLFF.

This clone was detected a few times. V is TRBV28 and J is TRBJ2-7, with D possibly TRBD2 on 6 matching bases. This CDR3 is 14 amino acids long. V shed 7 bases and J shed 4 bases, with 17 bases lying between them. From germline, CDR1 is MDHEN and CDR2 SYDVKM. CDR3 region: CASTEPGALYEQYF. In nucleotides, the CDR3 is TGTGCCAGCACCGAACCGGGAGCCCTTTACGAGCAGTACTTC.

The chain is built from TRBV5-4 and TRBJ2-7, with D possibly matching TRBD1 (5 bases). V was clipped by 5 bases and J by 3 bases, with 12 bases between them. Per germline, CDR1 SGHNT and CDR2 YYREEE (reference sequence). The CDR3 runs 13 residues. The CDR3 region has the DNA TGTGCCAGCAGTTCAGGGTCCGTCTACGAGCAGTACTTC. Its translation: CASSSGSVYEQYF.

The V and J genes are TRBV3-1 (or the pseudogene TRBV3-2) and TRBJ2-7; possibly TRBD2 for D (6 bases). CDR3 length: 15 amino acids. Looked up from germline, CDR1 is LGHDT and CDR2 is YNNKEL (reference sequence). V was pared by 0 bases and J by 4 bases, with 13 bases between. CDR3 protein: CASSQDRDFEYEQYF. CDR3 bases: TGTGCCAGCAGCCAAGACCGGGACTTCGAGTACGAGCAGTACTTC.

The DNA for the CDR3 is TGTGCCACCAGCCTTACGGGGACTAGCGTCGGGCACGAGCAGTACTTC. Encoded protein: CATSLTGTSVGHEQYF. This chain connects TRBV15 to TRBJ2-7, with 10 bases lining up with TRBD2. CDR1 is LNHNV and CDR2 is YYDKDF in the germline V gene (reference sequence). V was clipped by 5 bases and J by 5 bases; unmatched bases: 12. The CDR3 has 16 residues.

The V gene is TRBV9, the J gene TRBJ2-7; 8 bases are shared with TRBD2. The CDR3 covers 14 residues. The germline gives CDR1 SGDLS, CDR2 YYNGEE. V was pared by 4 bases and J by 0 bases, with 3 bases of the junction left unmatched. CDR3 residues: CASSSGLASYEQYF. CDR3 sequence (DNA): TGTGCCAGCAGCTCAGGACTAGCCTCCTACGAGCAGTACTTC.

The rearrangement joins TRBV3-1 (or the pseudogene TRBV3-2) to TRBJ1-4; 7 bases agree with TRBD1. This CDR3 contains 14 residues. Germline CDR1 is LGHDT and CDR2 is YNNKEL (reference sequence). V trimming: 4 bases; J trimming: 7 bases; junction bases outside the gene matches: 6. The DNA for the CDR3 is TGTGCCAGCAGCCGGACAGGATCGGTTGAAAAACTGTTTTTT. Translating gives CASSRTGSVEKLFF.

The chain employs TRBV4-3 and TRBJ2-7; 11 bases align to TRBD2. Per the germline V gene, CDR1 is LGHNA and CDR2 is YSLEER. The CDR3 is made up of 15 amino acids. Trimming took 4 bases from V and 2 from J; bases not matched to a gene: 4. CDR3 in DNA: TGCGCCAGCAGCCGTGGGACTAGCGGCCCCTACGAGCAGTACTTC. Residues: CASSRGTSGPYEQYF.

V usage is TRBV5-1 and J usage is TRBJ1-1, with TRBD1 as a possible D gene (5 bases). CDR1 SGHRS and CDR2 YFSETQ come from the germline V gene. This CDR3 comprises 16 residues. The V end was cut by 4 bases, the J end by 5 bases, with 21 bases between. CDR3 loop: CASSRTGGPVDTEAFF. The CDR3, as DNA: TGCGCCAGCAGCCGTACAGGCGGCCCGGTGGATACTGAAGCTTTCTTT.